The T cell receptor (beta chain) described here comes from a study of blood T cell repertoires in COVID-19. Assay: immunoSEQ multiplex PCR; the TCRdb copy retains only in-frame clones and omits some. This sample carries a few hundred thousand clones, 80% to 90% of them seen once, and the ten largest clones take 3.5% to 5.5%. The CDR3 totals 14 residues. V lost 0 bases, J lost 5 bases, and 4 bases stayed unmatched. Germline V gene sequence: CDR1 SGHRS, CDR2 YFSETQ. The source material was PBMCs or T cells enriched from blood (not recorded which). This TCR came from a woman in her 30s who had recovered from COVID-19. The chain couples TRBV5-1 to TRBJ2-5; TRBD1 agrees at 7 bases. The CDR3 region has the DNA TGCGCCAGCAGCTTGGAGGGCAGGGGGGAGACCCAGTACTTC. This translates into CASSLEGRGETQYF.